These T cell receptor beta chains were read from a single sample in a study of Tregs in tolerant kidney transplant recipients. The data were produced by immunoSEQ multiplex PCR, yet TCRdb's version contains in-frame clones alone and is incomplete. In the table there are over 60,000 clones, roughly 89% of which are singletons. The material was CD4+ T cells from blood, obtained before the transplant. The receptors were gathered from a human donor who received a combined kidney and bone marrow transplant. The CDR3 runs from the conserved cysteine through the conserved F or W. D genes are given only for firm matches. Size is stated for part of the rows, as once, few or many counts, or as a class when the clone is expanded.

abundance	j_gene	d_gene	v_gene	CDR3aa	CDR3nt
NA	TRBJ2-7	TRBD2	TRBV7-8	CASSLREGSGRSSYEQYF	TGTGCCAGCAGCCTCCGGGAGGGTAGCGGGAGATCCTCCTACGAGCAGTACTTC
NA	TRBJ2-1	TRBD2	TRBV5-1	CASKSGNSYNEQFF	TGCGCCAGCAAAAGCGGGAACTCCTACAATGAGCAGTTCTTC
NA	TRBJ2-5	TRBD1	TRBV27	CASSLSLDRGVGQETQYF	TGTGCCAGCAGTTTATCCCTCGACAGGGGAGTTGGGCAAGAGACCCAGTACTTC
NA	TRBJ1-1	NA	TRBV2	CASSDLRVTEAFF	TGTGCCAGCAGTGATCTCAGGGTCACTGAAGCTTTCTTT
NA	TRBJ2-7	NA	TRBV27	CASSLSIWGDPYEQYF	TGTGCCAGCAGTTTATCTATCTGGGGGGACCCCTACGAGCAGTACTTC
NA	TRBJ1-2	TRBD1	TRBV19	CASNRGRRGYTF	TGTGCCAGTAACAGGGGGCGAAGGGGCTACACCTTC
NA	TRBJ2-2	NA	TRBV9	CASSPRTARSNTGELFF	TGTGCCAGCAGCCCCCGGACAGCCCGCTCGAACACCGGGGAGCTGTTTTTT
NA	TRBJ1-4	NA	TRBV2	CASRGLTGEKLFF	TGTGCCAGCAGGGGACTCACAGGTGAAAAACTGTTTTTT
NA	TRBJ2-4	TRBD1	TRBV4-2	CASSQDGQGGDGAKNIQYF	TGTGCCAGCAGCCAAGACGGACAGGGAGGAGATGGAGCCAAAAACATTCAGTACTTC
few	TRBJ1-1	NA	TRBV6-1	CASRAGSDTEAFF	TGTGCCAGCAGGGCAGGGTCAGACACTGAAGCTTTCTTT
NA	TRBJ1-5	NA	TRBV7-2	CASSQGGGNQPQHF	TGTGCCAGCAGCCAGGGAGGGGGAAATCAGCCCCAGCATTTT
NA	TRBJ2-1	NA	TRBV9	CASSYRDFIEGNEQFF	TGTGCCAGCAGCTATAGGGACTTCATCGAGGGGAATGAGCAGTTCTTC